The 3 T cell receptor beta chains given below trace back to one sample, sequenced in a study of blood T cells in healthy people across ages. Together with a sample-barcoded 5' primer, a J-beta primer mix was included in a second PCR lasting roughly 6 to 12 cycles. TCRdb ran MiXCR on the 5' RACE reads and lists one entry per CDR3 protein. The profile shows around 700,000 distinct CDR3 sequences, roughly 25% of them singletons. The same sample was also used in a study of T cells of mothers and their children.

What was sequenced was blood. These TCRs come from a boy between 10 and 17 years old in good health.

The chain joins TRBV7-3 to TRBJ2-1; 9 bases agree with TRBD2. The CDR3 has 13 amino acids. CDR1 is SGHTA and CDR2 is FQGTGA in the germline V gene. V shed 2 bases and J 11 bases; nucleotides not matched to a gene: 4. The CDR3 loop reads CASSLGLAGKQFF. The CDR3 DNA is TGTGCCAGCAGCTTAGGCCTAGCGGGAAAGCAGTTCTTC.

This clonotype has a handful of counts. The chain employs TRBV2 and TRBJ2-6; TRBD1 matches 8 bases. The germline V gene encodes CDR1 SNHLY and CDR2 FYNNEI. V trimming: 6 bases; J trimming: 0 bases; junction bases outside the gene matches: 7. The CDR3 runs 17 residues. The CDR3 sequence: CASSGQGSISGANVLTF. In DNA, the CDR3 is TGTGCCAGCAGCGGACAGGGTTCTATCTCTGGGGCCAACGTCCTGACTTTC.

This clonotype was detected a few times. One junction end does not reproduce the germline sequence, and a read error may be involved. The chain recombines TRBV6-2 or TRBV6-3 with TRBJ2-5; perhaps TRBD2 as D (6 bases). The CDR3 is 14 residues long. Germline V CDR1 and CDR2: MNHEY, SVGEGT. This CDR3 reads CASSLPRWGDEQCF. CDR3 bases: TGTGCCAGCAGCCTCCCCCGGTGGGGGGACGAGCAGTGCTTC.